This T cell receptor (beta chain) originates from a study of cytotoxic CD8 clonotypes in ibrutinib-treated CLL. For the study at large: Responses: roughly 25 partial, 2 complete; after median roughly 63 months, about 14 stayed remitted, roughly 12 progressed.

V was clipped by 2 bases and J by 15 bases; unmatched bases: 6. The germline V gene has CDR1 SNHLY and CDR2 FYNNEI. This CDR3 comprises 12 residues. Deep sequencing aimed at 1 in 200,000 to 1 in 1 million T cells' resolution. TCRdb's copy holds only in-frame clones and misses some; the assay was immunoSEQ multiplex PCR. The table records about 130,000 clones, 80% to 90% of them present only once. This chain connects TRBV2 to TRBJ2-1; the match to TRBD2 covers 8 bases. The TCR originated in a human donor with chronic lymphocytic leukemia. Sequenced here: PBMCs, sampled after 24 months of ibrutinib treatment. The DNA of the CDR3 is TGTGCCAGCAGTGAACGAGCGGGAGTTATGTTCTTC. Translating it yields CASSERAGVMFF.